The text below deals with one T cell receptor (beta chain). Its antigen remains unidentified. The time point denotes: pre-sensitization, week 0. Treatment reported: therapeutic diphenylcyclopropenone sensitization with weekly scalp DPC. V was trimmed by 2 bases and J by 7 bases, leaving 16 bases between them. The CDR3 spans 15 residues. CDR1 and CDR2 (germline): SEHNR, FQNEAQ (reference sequence). This entry is derived from a study of human T cells and chemical hapten exposure. Study as a whole: Patch tests applied 0.01% DPC to the upper back, read at 6 days.

Study-wide results and caveats: High-frequency TCRs, those above 1 in 1000, stayed the same after DPC sensitization. Having alopecia, donors may respond immunologically unlike healthy people.

As the library was built, unique molecular identifiers were attached to individual cDNA molecules. TCRdb passed the RACE reads through MiXCR, listing each CDR3 protein once. The data contain under 70,000 distinct CDR3 sequences, about 10% of them singletons. The sequencing used whole blood, collected in connection with sensitization to the hapten diphenylcyclopropenone (DPC). The V and J genes are TRBV7-9 and TRBJ2-3; D possibly matches TRBD1 or TRBD2 (5 bases each). The receptor comes from a middle-aged woman with alopecia areata. Some clones in this sample may be carry-over from other donors' samples. CDR3 bases: TGTGCCAGCAGCTTAATTGCTATAGAGGGGAATACGCAGTATTTT. Translated, it gives CASSLIAIEGNTQYF.